This entry is about one T cell receptor beta chain. Authors' analysis steps: Cell counts per sample came from amplifying reference gene primers. Method: immunoSEQ multiplex PCR; TCRdb's copy keeps in-frame clones and lacks some. Clone size and the V and J calls come from that table; the DNA yielded D and trimming. The sample holds 650,000 to 800,000 clones; about 90% are singletons and the top ten take under 0.3%. This specimen comes from a study of blood T cell repertoires in COVID-19. Turning to the study itself: Nucleic acid was either cDNA or gDNA, and it came from T cells, B-cell-depleted T cells, or PBMCs.

Germline V lookup: CDR1 SSHAT, CDR2 FNYEAQ (reference sequence). The CDR3 is made up of 17 amino acids. With V trimmed by 5 bases and J by 4 bases, 12 bases remained unmatched. The source is a woman under 30 with acute or convalescent COVID-19. The sample taken for sequencing was peripheral blood. J is TRBJ1-4 and V is TRBV7-7; 8 bases line up with TRBD1. The CDR3 protein is CASSTHRAGQGNEKLFF. The CDR3 nucleotides read TGTGCCAGCAGCACCCACCGAGCCGGACAGGGTAATGAAAAACTGTTTTTT. The full variable domain, with the rest looked up from reference TRBV7-7 and TRBJ1-4, is GAGVSQSPRYKVTKRGQDVTLRCDPISSHATLYWYQQALGQGPEFLTYFNYEAQPDKSGLPSDRFSAERPEGSISTLTIQRTEQRDSAMYRCASSTHRAGQGNEKLFFGSGTQLSVL.